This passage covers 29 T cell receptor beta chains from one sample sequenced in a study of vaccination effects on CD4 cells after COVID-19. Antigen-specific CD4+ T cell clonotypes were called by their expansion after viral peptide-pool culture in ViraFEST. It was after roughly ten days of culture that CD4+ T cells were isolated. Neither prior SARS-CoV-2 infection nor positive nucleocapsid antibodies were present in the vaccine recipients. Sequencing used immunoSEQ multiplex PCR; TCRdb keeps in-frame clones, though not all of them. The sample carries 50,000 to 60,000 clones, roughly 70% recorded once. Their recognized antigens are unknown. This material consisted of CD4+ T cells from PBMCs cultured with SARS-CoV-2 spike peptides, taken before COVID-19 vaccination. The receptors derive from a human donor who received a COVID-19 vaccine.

The CDR3 DNA reads as TGCAGCGTTGAAGATTTCCGGGGGCCCCAAGAGACCCAGTACTTC. Amino acids: CSVEDFRGPQETQYF. This sequence joins TRBV29-1 and TRBJ2-5; the D call may be TRBD1 or TRBD2 (6 bases each). Trimming shortened V by 0 bases and J by 1 base, and 12 bases separated the two germline ends. Germline CDR1 and CDR2: SQVTM and ANQGSEA. CDR3 length equals 15 residues.

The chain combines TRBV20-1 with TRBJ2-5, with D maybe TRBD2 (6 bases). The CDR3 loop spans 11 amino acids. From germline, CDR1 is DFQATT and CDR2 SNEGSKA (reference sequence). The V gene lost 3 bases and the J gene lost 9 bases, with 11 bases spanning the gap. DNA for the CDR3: TGCAGTGCTAGTTATTCGGGAGCCCAGTACTTC. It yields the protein CSASYSGAQYF.

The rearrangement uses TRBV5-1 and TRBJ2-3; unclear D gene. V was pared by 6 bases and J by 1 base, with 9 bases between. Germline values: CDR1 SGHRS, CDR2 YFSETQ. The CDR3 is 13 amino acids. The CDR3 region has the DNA TGCGCCAGCACCACCGTGGGCACAGATACGCAGTATTTT. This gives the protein CASTTVGTDTQYF.

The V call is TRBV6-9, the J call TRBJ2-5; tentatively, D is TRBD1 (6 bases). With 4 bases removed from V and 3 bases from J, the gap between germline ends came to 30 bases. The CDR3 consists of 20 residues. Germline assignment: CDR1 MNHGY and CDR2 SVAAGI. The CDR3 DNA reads TGTGCCAGCAGTTCTAGGGCCCCGGGACACAAAGTGGGACACAAAGAGACCCAGTACTTC. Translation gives CASSSRAPGHKVGHKETQYF.

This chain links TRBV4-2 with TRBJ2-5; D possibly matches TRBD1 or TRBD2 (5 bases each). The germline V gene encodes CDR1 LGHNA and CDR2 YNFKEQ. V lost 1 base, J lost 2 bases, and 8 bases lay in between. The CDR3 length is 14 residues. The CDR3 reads CASSQGGGQETQYF. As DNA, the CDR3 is TGTGCCAGCAGCCAAGGTGGGGGACAAGAGACCCAGTACTTC.

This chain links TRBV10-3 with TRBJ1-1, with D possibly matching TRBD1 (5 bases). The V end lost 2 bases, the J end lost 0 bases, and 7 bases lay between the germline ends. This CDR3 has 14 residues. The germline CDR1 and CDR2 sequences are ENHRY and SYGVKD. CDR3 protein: CAISETGLNTEAFF. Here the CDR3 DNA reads TGTGCCATCAGTGAGACAGGCCTGAACACTGAAGCTTTCTTT.

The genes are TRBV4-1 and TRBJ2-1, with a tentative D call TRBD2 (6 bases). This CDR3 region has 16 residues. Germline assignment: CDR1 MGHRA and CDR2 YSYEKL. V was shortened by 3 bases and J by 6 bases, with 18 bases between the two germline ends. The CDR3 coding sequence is TGCGCCAGCAGCCAGGGTCGGGGGTTCGGCGGCAATGAGCAGTTCTTC. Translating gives CASSQGRGFGGNEQFF.

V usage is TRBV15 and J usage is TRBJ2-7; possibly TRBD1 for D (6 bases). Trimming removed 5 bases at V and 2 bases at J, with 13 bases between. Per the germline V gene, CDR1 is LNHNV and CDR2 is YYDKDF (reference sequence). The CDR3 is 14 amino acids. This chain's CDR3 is CATSDVTGPYEQYF. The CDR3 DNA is TGTGCCACCAGCGACGTTACAGGGCCCTACGAGCAGTACTTC.

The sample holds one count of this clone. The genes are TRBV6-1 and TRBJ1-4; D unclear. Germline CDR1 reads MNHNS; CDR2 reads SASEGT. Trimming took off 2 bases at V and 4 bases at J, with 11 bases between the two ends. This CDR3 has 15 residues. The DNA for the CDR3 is TGTGCCAGCAGTGAAAATCAGGCCAGTAATGAAAAACTGTTTTTT. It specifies CASSENQASNEKLFF.

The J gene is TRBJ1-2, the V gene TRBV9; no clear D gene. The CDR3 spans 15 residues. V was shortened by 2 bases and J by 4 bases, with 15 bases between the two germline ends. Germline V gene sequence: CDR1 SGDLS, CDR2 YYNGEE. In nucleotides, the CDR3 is TGTGCCAGCAGCGTCCCCCCTACAGACGTCTATGGCTACACCTTC. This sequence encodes CASSVPPTDVYGYTF.

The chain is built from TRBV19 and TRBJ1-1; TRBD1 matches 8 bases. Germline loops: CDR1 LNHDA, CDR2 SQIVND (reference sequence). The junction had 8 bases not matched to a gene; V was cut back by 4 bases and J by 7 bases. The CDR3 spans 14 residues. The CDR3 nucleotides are TGTGCCAGTAGTACCACAGGGGGAGGAGGTGAAGCTTTCTTT. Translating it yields CASSTTGGGGEAFF. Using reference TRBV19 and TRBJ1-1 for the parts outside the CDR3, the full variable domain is DGGITQSPKYLFRKEGQNVTLSCEQNLNHDAMYWYRQDPGQGLRLIYYSQIVNDFQKGDIAEGYSVSREKKESFPLTVTSAQKNPTAFYLCASSTTGGGGEAFFGQGTRLTVV.

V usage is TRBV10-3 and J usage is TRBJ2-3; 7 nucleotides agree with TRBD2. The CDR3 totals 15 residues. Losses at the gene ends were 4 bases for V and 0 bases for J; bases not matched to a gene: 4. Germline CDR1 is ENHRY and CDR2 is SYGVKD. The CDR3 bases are TGTGCCATCAGTGGGGGCGGGGGAAGCACAGATACGCAGTATTTT. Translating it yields CAISGGGGSTDTQYF.

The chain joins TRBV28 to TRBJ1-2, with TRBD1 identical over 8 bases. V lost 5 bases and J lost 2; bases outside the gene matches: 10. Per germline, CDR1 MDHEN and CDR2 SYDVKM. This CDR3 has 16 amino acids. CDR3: CASSPTGEGLNYGYTF. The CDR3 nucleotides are TGTGCCAGCAGTCCGACAGGGGAAGGGTTGAACTATGGCTACACCTTC.

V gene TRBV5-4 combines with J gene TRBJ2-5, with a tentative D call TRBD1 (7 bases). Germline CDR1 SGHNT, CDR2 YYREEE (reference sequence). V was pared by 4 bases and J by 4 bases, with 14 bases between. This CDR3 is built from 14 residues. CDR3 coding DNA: TGTGCCAGCAGCCCACGACAGGGAGGAGAGACCCAGTACTTC. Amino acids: CASSPRQGGETQYF.

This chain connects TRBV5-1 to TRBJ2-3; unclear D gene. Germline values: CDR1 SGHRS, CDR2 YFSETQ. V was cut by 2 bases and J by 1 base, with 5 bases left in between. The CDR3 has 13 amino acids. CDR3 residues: CASSFGRTDTQYF. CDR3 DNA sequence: TGCGCCAGCAGCTTCGGTCGCACAGATACGCAGTATTTT.

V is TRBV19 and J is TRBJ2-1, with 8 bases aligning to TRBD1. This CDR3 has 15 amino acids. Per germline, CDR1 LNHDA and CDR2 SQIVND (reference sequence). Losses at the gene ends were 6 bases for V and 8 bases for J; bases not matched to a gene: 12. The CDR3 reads CASRPRQGIFHEQFF. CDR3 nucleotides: TGTGCCAGTAGACCCAGACAGGGGATATTCCATGAGCAGTTCTTC.

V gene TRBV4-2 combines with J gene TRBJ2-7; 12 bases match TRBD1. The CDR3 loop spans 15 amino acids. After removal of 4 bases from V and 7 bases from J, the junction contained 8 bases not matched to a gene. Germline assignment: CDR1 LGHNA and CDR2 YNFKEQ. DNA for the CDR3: TGTGCCAGCAGCCCGCCGGGACAGGGGGCCAGTGAGCAGTACTTC. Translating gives CASSPPGQGASEQYF.

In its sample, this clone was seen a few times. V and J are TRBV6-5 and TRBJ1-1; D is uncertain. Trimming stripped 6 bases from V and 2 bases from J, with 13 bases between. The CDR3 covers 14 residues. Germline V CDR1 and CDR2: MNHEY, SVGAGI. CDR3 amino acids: CASRFRGSNTEAFF. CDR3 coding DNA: TGTGCCAGCAGATTCCGCGGTTCTAACACTGAAGCTTTCTTT.

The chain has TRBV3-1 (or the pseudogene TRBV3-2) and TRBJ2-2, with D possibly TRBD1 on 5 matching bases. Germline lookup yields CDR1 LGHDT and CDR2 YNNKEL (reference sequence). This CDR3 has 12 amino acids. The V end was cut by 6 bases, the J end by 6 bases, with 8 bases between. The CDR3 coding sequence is TGTGCCAGCAGAAGGGGTCCCGGGGAGCTGTTTTTT. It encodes CASRRGPGELFF.

For the CDR3, the DNA is TGTGCCAGCAGCCCCGACAGGGTAAATGAGCAGTTCTTC. Protein: CASSPDRVNEQFF. The rearrangement uses TRBV11-2 and TRBJ2-1; 7 nucleotides agree with TRBD1. Germline CDR1 SGHAT, CDR2 FQNNGV. The ends lost 5 bases at V and 7 bases at J; junction bases unmatched: 5. The CDR3 loop spans 13 amino acids.

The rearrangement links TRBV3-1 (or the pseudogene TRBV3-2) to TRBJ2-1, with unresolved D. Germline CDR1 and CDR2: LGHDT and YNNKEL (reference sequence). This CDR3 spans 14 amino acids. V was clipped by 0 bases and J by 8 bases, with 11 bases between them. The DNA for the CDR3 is TGTGCCAGCAGCCAAGATATTTATCCGGATGAGCAGTTCTTC. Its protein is CASSQDIYPDEQFF.

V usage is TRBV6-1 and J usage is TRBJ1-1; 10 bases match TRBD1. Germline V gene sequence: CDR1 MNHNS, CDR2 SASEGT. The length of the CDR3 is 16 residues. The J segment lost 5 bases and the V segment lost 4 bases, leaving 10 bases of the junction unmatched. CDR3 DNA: TGTGCCAGCAGTGGACCTGACAGGGGGCCGGCGACTGAAGCTTTCTTT. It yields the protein CASSGPDRGPATEAFF.

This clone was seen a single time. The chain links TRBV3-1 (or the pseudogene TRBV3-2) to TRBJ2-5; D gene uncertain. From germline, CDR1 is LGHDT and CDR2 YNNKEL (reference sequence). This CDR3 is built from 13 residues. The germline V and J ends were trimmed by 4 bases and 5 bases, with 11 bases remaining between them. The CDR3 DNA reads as TGTGCCAGCAGCCGGGGTGGGGTGGAGACCCAGTACTTC. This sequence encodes CASSRGGVETQYF.

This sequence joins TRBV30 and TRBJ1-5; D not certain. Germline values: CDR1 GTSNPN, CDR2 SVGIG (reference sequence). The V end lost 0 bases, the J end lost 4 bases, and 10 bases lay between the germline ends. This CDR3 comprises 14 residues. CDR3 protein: CAWSVRVMNQPQHF. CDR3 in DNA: TGTGCCTGGAGTGTAAGGGTAATGAATCAGCCCCAGCATTTT.

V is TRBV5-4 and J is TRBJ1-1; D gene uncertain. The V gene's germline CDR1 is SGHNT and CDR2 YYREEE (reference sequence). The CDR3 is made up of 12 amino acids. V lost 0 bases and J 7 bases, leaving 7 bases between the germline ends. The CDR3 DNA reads TGTGCCAGCAGCTTGGAGGCCAGTGAAGCTTTCTTT. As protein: CASSLEASEAFF.

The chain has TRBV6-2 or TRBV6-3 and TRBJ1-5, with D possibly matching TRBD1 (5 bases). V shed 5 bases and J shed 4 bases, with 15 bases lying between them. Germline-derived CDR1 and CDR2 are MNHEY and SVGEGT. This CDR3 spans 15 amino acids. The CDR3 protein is CASSQGSTPNQPQHF. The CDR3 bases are TGTGCCAGCAGTCAGGGATCGACCCCAAATCAGCCCCAGCATTTT.

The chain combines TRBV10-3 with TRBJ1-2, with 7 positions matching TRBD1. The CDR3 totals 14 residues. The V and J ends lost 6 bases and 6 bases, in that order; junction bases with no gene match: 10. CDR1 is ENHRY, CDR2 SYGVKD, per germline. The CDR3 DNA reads TGTGCCATCAGAGCCGGGACAGTCAGGGATGGCTACACCTTC. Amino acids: CAIRAGTVRDGYTF.

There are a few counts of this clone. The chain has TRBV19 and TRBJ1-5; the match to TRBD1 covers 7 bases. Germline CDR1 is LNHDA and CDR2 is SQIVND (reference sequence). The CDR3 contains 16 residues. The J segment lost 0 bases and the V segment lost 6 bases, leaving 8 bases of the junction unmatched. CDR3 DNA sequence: TGTGCCAGTAGCACGGGGACAGCCTATAGCAATCAGCCCCAGCATTTT. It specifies CASSTGTAYSNQPQHF.

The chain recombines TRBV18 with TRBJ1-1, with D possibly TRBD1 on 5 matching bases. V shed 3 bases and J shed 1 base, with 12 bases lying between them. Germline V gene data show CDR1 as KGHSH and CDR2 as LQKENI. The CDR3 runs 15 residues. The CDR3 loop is CASSPMTERNTEAFF. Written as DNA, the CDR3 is TGTGCCAGCTCACCCATGACAGAAAGGAACACTGAAGCTTTCTTT.